Presented here are 8 T cell receptor beta chains from one specimen sequenced in a study of T-cell memory formation after mild COVID-19 (dated by TCRdb to the early 2020s). Library construction relied on 5' RACE. Sequencing instrument: Illumina NovaSeq 6000. The raw public data were reprocessed by TCRdb itself: fastp quality trimming at Q25, MiXCR clonotype calling, in-frame beta chains only. Each CDR3 protein gets just one entry, which takes the most common genes and DNA from the rows behind it. This sample is represented by a few hundred thousand distinct CDR3 sequences; 20% to 25% of them were singletons. The leading ten clones occupy under 25% of the sample. Sequencing was carried out using PBMCs or a T cell subset sorted from them (not recorded which). Receptors were obtained from a man between 18 and 35 years old who had mild COVID-19 (a few samples of this study predate the infection). The sample titles of this study are shuffled in the database, so cell type and time point are left out; the donor was told from shared clones.

The chain uses TRBV6-5 and TRBJ1-1; TRBD1 might be the D (5 bases). V shed 8 bases and J shed 6 bases, with 34 bases lying between them. The CDR3 runs 19 residues. Germline V gene data show CDR1 as MNHEY and CDR2 as SVGAGI. The CDR3 protein is CASQRSILDMVNIGAEAFF. CDR3 sequence (DNA): TGTGCCAGCCAAAGATCAATCTTGGACATGGTGAATATAGGGGCTGAAGCTTTCTTT.

This clonotype was picked up many times. V usage is TRBV27 and J usage is TRBJ1-1, with no clear D. The CDR3 has 13 amino acids. The V gene's germline CDR1 is MNHEY and CDR2 SMNVEV (reference sequence). Trimming shortened V by 3 bases and J by 1 base, and 6 bases separated the two germline ends. In DNA form, the CDR3 reads TGTGCCAGCAGTTTCAACCCGAACACTGAAGCTTTCTTT. Its protein is CASSFNPNTEAFF.

This clonotype was seen only a few times. V is TRBV6-5 and J is TRBJ2-7; 7 bases are shared with TRBD2. Germline values: CDR1 MNHEY, CDR2 SVGAGI. V was clipped by 4 bases and J by 3 bases; unmatched bases: 9. The CDR3 covers 15 residues. This CDR3 reads CASSSLHGGFYEQYF. CDR3 coding DNA: TGTGCCAGCAGTTCCCTCCACGGGGGGTTCTACGAGCAGTACTTC.

The CDR3 region has the DNA TGTGCCAGCAGTTGGAGAGGGGGGCTCGGTTTATATGGCTACACCTTC. This codes for CASSWRGGLGLYGYTF. This sequence joins TRBV7-9 and TRBJ1-2; possibly TRBD1 for D (6 bases). V dropped 6 bases and J dropped 5 bases, with 22 bases sitting between them. The CDR3 consists of 16 residues. CDR1 and CDR2 from the germline V gene are SEHNR and FQNEAQ (reference sequence).

This clonotype was seen ten or more times. The CDR3: CASSTGWTGELFF. The CDR3 region has the DNA TGTGCCAGCAGCACCGGGTGGACCGGGGAGCTGTTTTTT. The chain uses TRBV7-3 and TRBJ2-2, with unresolved D. CDR1 SGHTA and CDR2 FQGTGA come from the germline V gene. Trimming took off 5 bases at V and 5 bases at J, with 9 bases between the two ends. CDR3 size: 13 residues.

This clonotype showed up just a few times. For the CDR3, the DNA is TGCGCCAGCAGCCTCGGGACAGGGGGCACCCAAGAGACCCAGTACTTC. Its translation is CASSLGTGGTQETQYF. The chain combines TRBV4-1 with TRBJ2-5; 12 bases line up with TRBD1. The CDR3 is made up of 16 amino acids. The trim removed 4 bases at V and 1 base at J, leaving 4 bases unmatched. The germline CDR1 and CDR2 sequences are MGHRA and YSYEKL.

There are a few counts of this clonotype. The chain is built from TRBV3-1 and TRBJ1-5; D is unclear. Germline V gene data show CDR1 as LGHDT and CDR2 as YNNKEL (reference sequence). CDR3 length: 13 amino acids. With 2 bases removed from V and 2 bases from J, the gap between germline ends came to 4 bases. The CDR3 reads CASSQQGNQPQHF. The CDR3, as DNA: TGTGCCAGCAGCCAACAGGGCAATCAGCCCCAGCATTTT. Full variable domain (missing parts from reference TRBV3-1 and TRBJ1-5): DTAVSQTPKYLVTQMGNDKSIKCEQNLGHDTMYWYKQDSKKFLKIMFSYNNKELIINETVPNRFSPKSPDKAHLNLHINSLELGDSAVYFCASSQQGNQPQHFGDGTRLSIL.

This CDR3 reads CASSLEHSINSVLFF. For the CDR3, the DNA is TGTGCCAGCAGCTTAGAGCACAGCATAAACTCAGTACTGTTTTTT. J is TRBJ1-4 and V is TRBV7-2, with unresolved D. V dropped 1 base and J dropped 13 bases, with 19 bases sitting between them. CDR1 is SGHTA, CDR2 FQGNSA, per germline. The CDR3 contains 15 residues.